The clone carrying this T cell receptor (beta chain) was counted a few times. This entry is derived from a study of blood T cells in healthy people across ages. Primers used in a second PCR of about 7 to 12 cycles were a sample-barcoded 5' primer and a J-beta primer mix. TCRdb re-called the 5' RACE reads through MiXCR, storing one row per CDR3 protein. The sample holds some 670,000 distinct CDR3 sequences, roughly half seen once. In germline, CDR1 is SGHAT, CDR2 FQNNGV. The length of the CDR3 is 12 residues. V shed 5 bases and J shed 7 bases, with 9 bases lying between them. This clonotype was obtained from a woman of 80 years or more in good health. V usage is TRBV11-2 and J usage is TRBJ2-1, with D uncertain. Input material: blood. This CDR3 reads CASSLWPNEQFF. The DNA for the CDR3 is TGTGCCAGCAGCCTTTGGCCTAATGAGCAGTTCTTC.